The T cell receptor (beta chain) described here comes from a study of T cell repertoires in cytomegalovirus infection. The germline V and J ends were trimmed by 0 bases and 2 bases, with 10 bases remaining between them. The germline gives CDR1 MNHEY, CDR2 SMNVEV (reference sequence). CDR3 length: 15 amino acids. One entry per CDR3 protein, called by TCRdb with MiXCR from the reads. The sample records roughly 70,000 distinct CDR3 sequences, 20% to 25% being singletons. This clonotype was observed at least ten times. As yet, its antigen is unknown. The chain links TRBV27 to TRBJ1-1; D is possibly TRBD1 (5 bases). This receptor was identified in a human donor in good health (CMV status not recorded). Some clones in this sample may be carry-over from other donors' samples. The material was CD8+ T cells from cultured PBMCs, obtained from culture after CMV antigen stimulation. The CDR3 DNA sequence: TGTGCCAGCAGTTTATCCGGGGCGGGAAACACTGAAGCTTTCTTT. This sequence encodes CASSLSGAGNTEAFF.